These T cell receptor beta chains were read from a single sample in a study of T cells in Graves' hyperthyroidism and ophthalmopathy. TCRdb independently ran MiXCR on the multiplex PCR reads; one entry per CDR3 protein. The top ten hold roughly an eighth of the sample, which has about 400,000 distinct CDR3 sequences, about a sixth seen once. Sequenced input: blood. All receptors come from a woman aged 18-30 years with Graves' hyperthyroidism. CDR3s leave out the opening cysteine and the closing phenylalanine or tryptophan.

CDR3: ASSLARVQRRNEKLF
length: 15
V: TRBV7-2

CDR3: ASSLDSGGPNTGELF
length: 15
V: TRBV28

CDR3: AISEAGRADYGYT
length: 13
V: TRBV10-3

CDR3: ASSLSIRPDTQY
length: 12
V: TRBV27

CDR3: SASGPHYNGQF
length: 11
V: TRBV20-1

CDR3: ASSPGRNEQF
length: 10
V: TRBV7-9

CDR3: ASSLEPGLGYGYT
length: 13
V: TRBV5-6

CDR3: ASSATGSVADTQY
length: 13
V: TRBV5-6

CDR3: SAKKGVSNYGYT
length: 12
V: TRBV20-1

CDR3: ASSPLGEAYEQY
length: 12
V: TRBV18

CDR3: ASALGTGLAKLF
length: 12
V: TRBV5-8

CDR3: ASSKGGPGASYNEQF
length: 15
V: TRBV3-1

CDR3: SAPARDGSYEQY
length: 12
V: TRBV20-1

CDR3: ASSLAPAPSYEQY
length: 13
V: TRBV5-1

CDR3: ASSVTGLDGNTIY
length: 13
V: TRBV9

CDR3: ASSFSGPGWYEQY
length: 13
V: TRBV7-8

CDR3: ASSQGDGGFNNEQF
length: 14
V: TRBV16

CDR3: ASSPYGGIETGELF
length: 14
V: TRBV18

CDR3: SAGRSGTGELF
length: 11
V: TRBV20-1

CDR3: ASSPRATYEQY
length: 11
V: TRBV18

CDR3: ASSQDILGASTDTQY
length: 15
V: TRBV4-1

CDR3: AGLGGPNTDTQY
length: 12
V: TRBV6-1

CDR3: ATSDLAAGPRQF
length: 12
V: TRBV24-1

CDR3: ASSYGQGIGGYT
length: 12
V: TRBV7-2

CDR3: SAGLADSYNEQF
length: 12
V: TRBV20-1

CDR3: ASSLEGVDEQY
length: 11
V: TRBV5-1

CDR3: ATRDRGRWQPQH
length: 12
V: TRBV19

CDR3: ASSSSGGSTEAF
length: 12
V: TRBV3-1

CDR3: ASSTGQFNQPQH
length: 12
V: TRBV19

CDR3: ASGVVYSNQPQH
length: 12
V: TRBV2

CDR3: ASSPSATGDSNSPLH
length: 15
V: TRBV18

CDR3: ASTPSDASNEQF
length: 12
V: TRBV3-1

CDR3: ASSQDWPGLAGHEQF
length: 15
V: TRBV3-1

CDR3: ASSLQLAGGPYNEQF
length: 15
V: TRBV5-5

CDR3: ASSPPANEQY
length: 10
V: TRBV28

CDR3: ASSEVRENTEAF
length: 12
V: TRBV2

CDR3: SARDVSGPYEQY
length: 12
V: TRBV20-1

CDR3: ATSREGGLSYEQY
length: 13
V: TRBV15

CDR3: ASSYSGGPPGNEQF
length: 14
V: TRBV6-2/TRBV6-3

CDR3: ASSRTRGEAQTQY
length: 13
V: TRBV6-2/TRBV6-3

CDR3: ASSQGTLNTGELF
length: 13
V: TRBV5-6

CDR3: ASSLYLGIYEQY
length: 12
V: TRBV27

CDR3: AVSEGLVEQY
length: 10
V: TRBV10-3

CDR3: SARDVSGGAWSKNIQY
length: 16
V: TRBV20-1

CDR3: ASSPRGQGNHGYT
length: 13
V: TRBV12-3/TRBV12-4

CDR3: ASSQGLGLPDSNTGELF
length: 17
V: TRBV3-1

CDR3: ASRRDNSYGQY
length: 11
V: TRBV5-1

CDR3: ASSLISGTEAF
length: 11
V: TRBV7-3

CDR3: ASSLGLAGEQF
length: 11
V: TRBV7-2